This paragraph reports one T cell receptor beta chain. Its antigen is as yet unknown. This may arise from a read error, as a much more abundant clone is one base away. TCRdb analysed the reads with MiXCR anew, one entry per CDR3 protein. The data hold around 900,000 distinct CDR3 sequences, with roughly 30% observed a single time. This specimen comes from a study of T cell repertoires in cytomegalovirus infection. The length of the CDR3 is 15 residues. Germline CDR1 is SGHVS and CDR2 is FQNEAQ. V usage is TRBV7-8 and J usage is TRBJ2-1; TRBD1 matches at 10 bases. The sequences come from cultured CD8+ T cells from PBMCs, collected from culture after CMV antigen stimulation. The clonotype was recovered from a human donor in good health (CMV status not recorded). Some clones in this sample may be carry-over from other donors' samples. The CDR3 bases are TGTGTCAGCAGCCAGTGGACAGGGGGGCTCAATGAGCAGTTCTTC. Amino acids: CVSSQWTGGLNEQFF. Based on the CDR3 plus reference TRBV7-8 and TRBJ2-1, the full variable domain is GAGVSQSPRYKVAKRGQDVALRCDPISGHVSLFWYQQALGQGPEFLTYFQNEAQLDKSGLPSDRFFAERPEGSVSTLKIQRTQQEDSAVYLCVSSQWTGGLNEQFFGPGTRLTVL.